This is a list of T cell receptor beta chains from one sample in a study of blood T cell repertoires in COVID-19. Repertoires were generated with immunoSEQ multiplex PCR, while TCRdb's copy carries only in-frame clones and drops some. Of about 670,000 clones listed, about nine tenths were seen once; the top ten hold about 0.24%. Sequenced: peripheral blood. Receptors originate from a young woman with acute or convalescent COVID-19. The CDR3 runs from the conserved cysteine through the conserved F or W. Each record gives: clone size, J gene, V gene, D gene, CDR3 protein, CDR3 DNA. D genes are given only for firm matches. The listing skips clone size in some rows; elsewhere it reads once, few, many or a size class.

size: .
J: TRBJ1-5
V: TRBV27
D: TRBD1
CDR3: CASSSLQGSRNQPQHF
DNA: TGTGCCAGCAGCTCCCTACAGGGGAGTAGGAATCAGCCCCAGCATTTT

size: .
J: TRBJ2-1
V: TRBV28
D: .
CDR3: CASITGDYNEQFF
DNA: TGTGCCAGCATTACAGGCGACTACAATGAGCAGTTCTTC

size: .
J: TRBJ1-1
V: TRBV19
D: .
CDR3: CASSTGGNTEAFF
DNA: TGTGCCAGTAGTACCGGTGGGAACACTGAAGCTTTCTTT

size: .
J: TRBJ1-1
V: TRBV14
D: .
CDR3: CASSQGGWNTEAFF
DNA: TGTGCCAGCAGCCAAGGGGGCTGGAACACTGAAGCTTTCTTT

size: once
J: TRBJ1-1
V: TRBV5-5
D: TRBD1
CDR3: CASRTDRLNTEAFF
DNA: TGTGCCAGCAGAACGGACAGGTTGAACACTGAAGCTTTCTTT

size: .
J: TRBJ1-6
V: TRBV12-5
D: .
CDR3: CASGLAQGTLVAPLHF
DNA: TGTGCTAGTGGTTTGGCCCAGGGTACACTCGTGGCACCCCTCCACTTT

size: .
J: TRBJ2-7
V: TRBV7-9
D: TRBD1
CDR3: CASSSTLGQGLSYEQYF
DNA: TGTGCCAGCAGCTCGACCCTCGGACAGGGCCTCTCCTACGAGCAGTACTTC

size: .
J: TRBJ1-2
V: TRBV6-1
D: .
CDR3: CASSEAEGAIFYGYTF
DNA: TGTGCCAGCAGTGAAGCGGAAGGAGCTATTTTCTATGGCTACACCTTC

size: .
J: TRBJ1-1
V: TRBV7-9
D: .
CDR3: CASSLEGGNTEAFF
DNA: TGTGCCAGCAGCTTAGAGGGAGGGAACACTGAAGCTTTCTTT

size: .
J: TRBJ1-2
V: TRBV11-2
D: TRBD1
CDR3: CASSLGGQGLSGYTF
DNA: TGTGCCAGCAGCTTAGGGGGACAGGGCTTAAGTGGCTACACCTTC

size: .
J: TRBJ2-7
V: TRBV4-2
D: .
CDR3: CASSQAGQGGSEQYF
DNA: TGTGCCAGCAGCCAAGCAGGGCAGGGGGGATCCGAGCAGTACTTC

size: .
J: TRBJ1-1
V: TRBV30
D: TRBD1
CDR3: CAWTGQGNTEAFF
DNA: TGTGCCTGGACCGGACAGGGGAACACTGAAGCTTTCTTT

size: .
J: TRBJ1-3
V: TRBV6-5
D: TRBD1
CDR3: CASSRTGVGNTIYF
DNA: TGTGCCAGCAGCCGCACAGGGGTCGGAAACACCATATATTTT

size: few
J: TRBJ1-3
V: TRBV5-5
D: .
CDR3: CASSLGDTSGNTIYF
DNA: TGTGCCAGCAGCTTGGGAGACACCTCTGGAAACACCATATATTTT

size: .
J: TRBJ1-1
V: TRBV6-5
D: .
CDR3: CASSWGGPSHTEAFF
DNA: TGTGCCAGCAGTTGGGGGGGGCCTAGCCACACTGAAGCTTTCTTT

size: .
J: TRBJ1-3
V: TRBV9
D: TRBD1
CDR3: CGYQGTGCNGNTIYF
DNA: TGTGGCTACCAGGGGACAGGGTGCAATGGAAACACCATATATTTT

size: .
J: TRBJ1-6
V: TRBV6-2/TRBV6-3
D: TRBD1
CDR3: CASSSRQGSYNSPLHF
DNA: TGTGCCAGCAGTAGCAGACAGGGGTCCTATAATTCACCCCTCCACTTT

size: .
J: TRBJ1-2
V: TRBV2
D: .
CDR3: CASSPIGNYGYTF
DNA: TGTGCCAGCAGCCCAATCGGGAACTATGGCTACACCTTC

size: .
J: TRBJ2-7
V: TRBV5-6
D: .
CDR3: CASSLGTPSYEQYF
DNA: TGTGCCAGCAGCTTGGGGACACCTTCCTACGAGCAGTACTTC

size: .
J: TRBJ1-2
V: TRBV19
D: TRBD1
CDR3: CASSIRAGGPYGYTF
DNA: TGTGCCAGTAGTATACGGGCAGGGGGACCCTATGGCTACACCTTC